The 29 T cell receptor beta chains below were found in one sample sequenced in a study of T cell changes during pregnancy in multiple sclerosis. TCRdb's table, derived via immunoSEQ multiplex PCR, lists solely in-frame clones and lacks some. Of some 64,000 clones in the sample, more than 90% were seen once. The sample here was peripheral blood, taken in the first trimester of pregnancy. These receptors all stem from a female donor with multiple sclerosis, enrolled in a pregnancy study.

The chain carries TRBV6-5 and TRBJ2-7; 8 nucleotides line up with TRBD2. Unmatched junction bases numbered 3, after V lost 5 bases and J lost 0 bases. CDR3 size: 14 residues. CDR1 is MNHEY and CDR2 is SVGAGI in the germline V gene. The chain's CDR3 is CASSPGRASYEQYF. In nucleotides, the CDR3 is TGTGCCAGCAGTCCCGGGAGGGCCTCCTACGAGCAGTACTTC.

This chain uses TRBV25-1 with TRBJ1-2; the D gene is possibly TRBD1 (5 bases). This CDR3 has 14 amino acids. Germline loops: CDR1 MGHDK, CDR2 SYGVNS. Deletions cut 2 bases from V and 6 bases from J, with 13 bases between. The DNA for the CDR3 is TGTGCCAGCAGTGAACCCGGGACTGTTGATGGCTACACCTTC. Translation gives CASSEPGTVDGYTF.

V and J are TRBV27 and TRBJ2-1, with 14 bases identical to TRBD2. The CDR3 length is 19 residues. Looked up from germline, CDR1 is MNHEY and CDR2 is SMNVEV (reference sequence). V gave up 3 bases and J gave up 9 bases; unmatched junction bases: 16. The CDR3 region is CASSFHSQRTSGRRVEQFF. CDR3 DNA sequence: TGTGCCAGCAGTTTTCACTCCCAGAGGACTAGCGGGAGGCGGGTTGAGCAGTTCTTC.

The rearrangement links TRBV7-2 to TRBJ1-1; 9 bases agree with TRBD1. With 2 bases clipped from V and 3 bases from J, the junction kept 10 bases outside the gene matches. Germline-derived CDR1 and CDR2 are SGHTA and FQGNSA. CDR3 size: 17 residues. The CDR3 DNA reads TGTGCCAGCAGCTTAACCGCCTACACAGGGGGCTACACTGAAGCTTTCTTT. Amino acid sequence: CASSLTAYTGGYTEAFF.

This CDR3 reads CASSQDRGLGEAFF. The DNA for the CDR3 is TGCGCCAGCAGCCAAGACAGGGGGCTGGGTGAAGCTTTCTTT. This chain uses TRBV5-1 with TRBJ1-1; 10 nucleotides align to TRBD1. V trimming: 4 bases; J trimming: 7 bases; junction bases outside the gene matches: 7. Germline CDR1 is SGHRS and CDR2 is YFSETQ. CDR3 length: 14 amino acids.

This rearrangement joins TRBV13 to TRBJ2-1, with 7 bases aligning to TRBD1. Germline lookup yields CDR1 PRHDT and CDR2 FYEKMQ (reference sequence). CDR3 length: 15 amino acids. V lost 5 bases, J lost 4 bases, and 8 bases stayed unmatched. The CDR3 here is CASSPRQGAYNEQFF. CDR3 sequence (DNA): TGTGCCAGCAGCCCCCGACAGGGCGCGTACAATGAGCAGTTCTTC.

This chain connects TRBV7-9 to TRBJ2-5; 7 bases match TRBD1. Germline CDR1 and CDR2: SEHNR and FQNEAQ (reference sequence). With 2 bases clipped from V and 5 bases from J, the junction kept 2 bases outside the gene matches. The CDR3 extends over 13 amino acids. CDR3 sequence reads: CASSLSRGETQYF. CDR3 coding DNA: TGTGCCAGCAGCTTATCCAGGGGGGAGACCCAGTACTTC.

The rearrangement uses TRBV5-1 and TRBJ1-1, with D perhaps matching TRBD1 (6 bases). V lost 0 bases, J lost 3 bases, and 15 bases lay in between. Germline V gene lookup returns CDR1 SGHRS and CDR2 YFSETQ. This CDR3 contains 16 residues. The CDR3 DNA is TGCGCCAGCAGCTTGGTTGGTACAGGGCAGGACACTGAAGCTTTCTTT. It yields the protein CASSLVGTGQDTEAFF.

This clone appeared once. In nucleotides, the CDR3 is TGTGCCAGCAGCATCACAGGGGTACAAGAGACCCAGTACTTC. It codes for CASSITGVQETQYF. The genes are TRBV7-2 and TRBJ2-5, with 7 bases that match TRBD1. The CDR3 runs 14 residues. Trimming removed 5 bases from V and 2 bases from J; junction bases left unmatched: 5. Germline CDR1 and CDR2: SGHTA and FQGNSA.

J is TRBJ2-1 and V is TRBV5-4, with 7 bases matching TRBD2. V gave up 2 bases and J gave up 0 bases; unmatched junction bases: 8. CDR3 size: 17 residues. Germline assignment: CDR1 SGHNT and CDR2 YYREEE (reference sequence). The CDR3 nucleotides read TGTGCCAGCAGCTTTGATCCTAGCGGACCCTCCTACAATGAGCAGTTCTTC. This sequence encodes CASSFDPSGPSYNEQFF.

J is TRBJ2-1 and V is TRBV7-6; 8 bases agree with TRBD2. V gave up 0 bases and J gave up 0 bases; unmatched junction bases: 7. The CDR3 contains 18 residues. Looked up from germline, CDR1 is SGHVS and CDR2 is FNYEAQ. Here the CDR3 DNA reads TGTGCCAGCAGCTTAGCGCGGGGTAGCGGGGTCTCCTACAATGAGCAGTTCTTC. Its translation is CASSLARGSGVSYNEQFF.

CDR3 sequence: CASSLDRVGGQPQHF. Written as DNA, the CDR3 is TGTGCCAGCAGTCTCGACAGGGTCGGGGGTCAGCCCCAGCATTTT. V is TRBV6-6 and J is TRBJ1-5, with 7 positions matching TRBD1. The J segment lost 6 bases and the V segment lost 5 bases, leaving 10 bases of the junction unmatched. Germline V gene data show CDR1 as MNHNY and CDR2 as SVGAGI (reference sequence). CDR3 size: 15 residues.

This clone was counted once. The chain links TRBV30 to TRBJ1-2; TRBD1 is a possible D gene (5 bases). Germline loops: CDR1 GTSNPN, CDR2 SVGIG (reference sequence). The CDR3 spans 13 residues. Trimming removed 0 bases from V and 4 bases from J, with 9 bases in between. The CDR3 loop is CAWSVGTTYGYTF. CDR3 nucleotides: TGTGCCTGGAGTGTTGGGACTACCTATGGCTACACCTTC.

This clone was observed a few times. This chain joins TRBV7-8 and TRBJ2-2, with 11 bases identical to TRBD1. The CDR3 contains 18 residues. The germline CDR1 and CDR2 sequences are SGHVS and FQNEAQ. J gave up 7 bases and V 1 base, and 11 bases lay outside the gene matches. In DNA, the CDR3 is TGTGCCAGCAGCTTAGTCAGAGCCGGGACAGGGGGAATCGGGGAGCTGTTTTTT. It translates to CASSLVRAGTGGIGELFF.

This chain joins TRBV2 and TRBJ1-3; no clear D gene. The V and J ends lost 2 bases and 7 bases respectively, with 12 bases between them. Per germline, CDR1 SNHLY and CDR2 FYNNEI. The CDR3 is made up of 14 amino acids. The CDR3 region has the DNA TGTGCCAGCAGTGAATCAACCTTGCGGAACACCATATATTTT. Protein sequence: CASSESTLRNTIYF.

The V gene is TRBV13, the J gene TRBJ2-7, with D possibly being TRBD1 (5 bases). The V and J ends lost 7 bases and 2 bases respectively, with 15 bases between them. Per the germline V gene, CDR1 is PRHDT and CDR2 is FYEKMQ (reference sequence). The CDR3 length is 14 residues. CDR3 in amino acids: CASTTRGLPYEQYF. DNA of the CDR3: TGTGCCAGCACTACAAGGGGTCTACCCTACGAGCAGTACTTC. The full variable domain, rest sourced from reference TRBV13 and TRBJ2-7, is AAGVIQSPRHLIKEKRETATLKCYPIPRHDTVYWYQQGPGQDPQFLISFYEKMQSDKGSIPDRFSAQQFSDYHSELNMSSLELGDSALYFCASTTRGLPYEQYFGPGTRLTVT.

The gene calls are TRBV7-2 and TRBJ1-4; 9 nucleotides align to TRBD1. CDR1 is SGHTA, CDR2 FQGNSA, per germline. V was pared by 5 bases and J by 7 bases, with 5 bases of the junction left unmatched. CDR3 length: 14 amino acids. CDR3 coding DNA: TGTGCCAGCAGCCCCGGACAGGGGAGTGAAAAACTGTTTTTT. It codes for CASSPGQGSEKLFF.

J is TRBJ2-7 and V is TRBV20-1, with a weak D call TRBD1 (6 bases). Germline V gene sequence: CDR1 DFQATT, CDR2 SNEGSKA (reference sequence). Trimming took 6 bases from V and 2 from J, leaving 8 bases between them. The CDR3 spans 11 residues. As DNA, the CDR3 is TGCAGTGCCCGGGACACCTACGAGCAGTACTTC. It translates to CSARDTYEQYF.

This clone has only a few counts. CDR3 residues: CASGGYGTEAFF. CDR3 nucleotides: TGTGCCAGCGGGGGCTACGGCACTGAAGCTTTCTTT. The gene calls are TRBV7-9 and TRBJ1-1; D may be TRBD1 (6 bases). The V gene lost 8 bases and the J gene lost 4 bases, with 11 bases spanning the gap. The CDR3 length is 12 residues. The V gene's germline CDR1 is SEHNR and CDR2 FQNEAQ (reference sequence).

V usage is TRBV9 and J usage is TRBJ1-5; a weak D match, TRBD1 (5 bases). The CDR3 extends over 15 amino acids. Between the trimmed V and J ends, which lost 4 bases and 2 bases, there was a span of 13 bases. Germline V CDR1 and CDR2: SGDLS, YYNGEE. CDR3 residues: CASSPDPGGNQPQHF. CDR3 coding DNA: TGTGCCAGCAGCCCGGACCCGGGGGGCAATCAGCCCCAGCATTTT.

This chain uses TRBV27 with TRBJ2-1; 7 positions agree with TRBD1. J was trimmed by 0 bases and V by 5 bases; bases with no gene match: 16. CDR1 and CDR2 (germline): MNHEY, SMNVEV (reference sequence). The CDR3 sequence is 19 residues long. The CDR3 coding sequence is TGTGCCAGCAGTCCAATGCCTGGTAGACAGGGTGGCTCCTACAATGAGCAGTTCTTC. It is translated as CASSPMPGRQGGSYNEQFF.

The gene calls are TRBV7-2 and TRBJ2-3, with 11 bases aligning to TRBD2. The CDR3 runs 15 residues. The V and J ends lost 4 bases and 4 bases, in that order; junction bases with no gene match: 4. CDR1 SGHTA and CDR2 FQGNSA come from the germline V gene. The CDR3 DNA reads TGTGCCAGCAGCTCAAGGACTAGCGGGCCAGATACGCAGTATTTT. Protein product: CASSSRTSGPDTQYF.

The chain couples TRBV2 to TRBJ1-2; D ambiguous. Germline values: CDR1 SNHLY, CDR2 FYNNEI. This CDR3 has 15 amino acids. With 0 bases removed from V and 2 bases from J, the gap between germline ends came to 10 bases. CDR3 in DNA: TGTGCCAGCAGTGAAGCGGCGGATGCGAACTATGGCTACACCTTC. Its translation is CASSEAADANYGYTF.

The chain links TRBV5-6 to TRBJ1-1; D is undetermined. CDR3 length equals 11 residues. The ends were cut back, 2 bases at V and 5 bases at J, with 4 bases in the middle. Per germline, CDR1 SGHDT and CDR2 YYEEEE. The CDR3 protein is CASSFQTEAFF. The DNA for the CDR3 is TGTGCCAGCAGCTTCCAGACTGAAGCTTTCTTT.

J is TRBJ2-2 and V is TRBV15; a weak D match, TRBD2 (7 bases). The CDR3 totals 16 residues. V lost 1 base, J lost 1 base, and 10 bases lay in between. The germline CDR1 and CDR2 sequences are LNHNV and YYDKDF (reference sequence). DNA of the CDR3: TGTGCCACCAGCAGAGGGGGGGGGCGGAACACCGGGGAGCTGTTTTTT. Translated, it gives CATSRGGGRNTGELFF.

The chain recombines TRBV5-1 with TRBJ2-1; D is uncertain. Germline assignment: CDR1 SGHRS and CDR2 YFSETQ. CDR3 size: 14 residues. Trimming shortened V by 4 bases and J by 8 bases, and 16 bases separated the two germline ends. Written as DNA, the CDR3 is TGCGCCAGCAGCCCCCCGGAGCCCTCCCATGAGCAGTTCTTC. It translates to CASSPPEPSHEQFF.

V is TRBV29-1 and J is TRBJ2-3, with 7 bases identical to TRBD2. The length of the CDR3 is 15 residues. With 2 bases clipped from V and 2 bases from J, the junction kept 7 bases outside the gene matches. Germline values: CDR1 SQVTM, CDR2 ANQGSEA. CDR3 nucleotide sequence: TGCAGCGTTGAATCGCTTAGCGGGTACACAGATACGCAGTATTTT. It yields the protein CSVESLSGYTDTQYF.

The gene calls are TRBV5-1 and TRBJ2-4; 11 nucleotides align to TRBD1. Germline trimming cut 0 bases from V and 0 bases from J; bases unmatched to any gene: 2. The CDR3 runs to 17 residues. Germline loops: CDR1 SGHRS, CDR2 YFSETQ. CDR3 loop: CASSLVGTGGAKNIQYF. The CDR3, as DNA: TGCGCCAGCAGCTTGGTCGGGACAGGGGGAGCCAAAAACATTCAGTACTTC.

The V gene is TRBV21-1, the J gene TRBJ1-4. TRBV21-1 is listed as a pseudogene. The CDR3 runs to 12 residues. The CDR3 nucleotides read TGTGCCAGCAACGGGGGGGATGAAAAACTGTTTTTT. Encoded protein: CASNGGDEKLFF.